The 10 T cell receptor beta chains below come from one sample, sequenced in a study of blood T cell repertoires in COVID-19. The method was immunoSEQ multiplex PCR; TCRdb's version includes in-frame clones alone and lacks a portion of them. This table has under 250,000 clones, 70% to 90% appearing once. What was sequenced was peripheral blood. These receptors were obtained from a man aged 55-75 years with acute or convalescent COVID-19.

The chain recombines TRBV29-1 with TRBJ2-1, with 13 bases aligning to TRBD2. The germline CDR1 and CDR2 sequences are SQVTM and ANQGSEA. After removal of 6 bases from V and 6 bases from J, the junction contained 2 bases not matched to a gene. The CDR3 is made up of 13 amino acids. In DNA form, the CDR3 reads TGCAGCGTCCGACTAGCGGGAGGCAATGAGCAGTTCTTC. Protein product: CSVRLAGGNEQFF.

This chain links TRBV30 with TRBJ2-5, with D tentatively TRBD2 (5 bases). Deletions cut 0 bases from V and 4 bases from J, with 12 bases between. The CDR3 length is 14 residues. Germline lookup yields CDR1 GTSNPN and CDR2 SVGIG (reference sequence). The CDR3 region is CAWSVTGFGETQYF. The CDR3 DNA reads TGTGCCTGGAGTGTCACGGGATTCGGAGAGACCCAGTACTTC.

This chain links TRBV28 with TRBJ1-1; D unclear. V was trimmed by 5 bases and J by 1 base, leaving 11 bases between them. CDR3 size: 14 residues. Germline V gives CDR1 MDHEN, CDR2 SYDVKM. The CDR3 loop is CASSLRSENTEAFF. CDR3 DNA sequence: TGTGCCAGCAGTCTGAGGTCTGAGAACACTGAAGCTTTCTTT.

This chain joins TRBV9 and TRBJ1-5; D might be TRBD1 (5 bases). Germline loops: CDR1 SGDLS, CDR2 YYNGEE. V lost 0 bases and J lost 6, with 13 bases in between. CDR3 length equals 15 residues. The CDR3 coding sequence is TGTGCCAGCAGCGTAGCGGAGGGGTTGGGTCAGCCCCAGCATTTT. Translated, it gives CASSVAEGLGQPQHF.

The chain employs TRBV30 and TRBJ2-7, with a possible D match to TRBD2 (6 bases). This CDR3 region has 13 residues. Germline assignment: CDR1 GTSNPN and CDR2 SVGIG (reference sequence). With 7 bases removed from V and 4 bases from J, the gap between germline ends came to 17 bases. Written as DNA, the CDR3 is TGTGCCTCATCGATATTGGGAGGTTACGAGCAGTACTTC. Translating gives CASSILGGYEQYF.

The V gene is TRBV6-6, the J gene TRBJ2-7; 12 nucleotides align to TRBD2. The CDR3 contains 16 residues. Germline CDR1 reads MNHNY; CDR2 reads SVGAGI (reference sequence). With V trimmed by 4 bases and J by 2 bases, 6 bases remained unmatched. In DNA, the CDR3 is TGTGCCAGCAGTTCGGGGACTAGCGGGTCCCCCTACGAGCAGTACTTC. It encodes CASSSGTSGSPYEQYF.

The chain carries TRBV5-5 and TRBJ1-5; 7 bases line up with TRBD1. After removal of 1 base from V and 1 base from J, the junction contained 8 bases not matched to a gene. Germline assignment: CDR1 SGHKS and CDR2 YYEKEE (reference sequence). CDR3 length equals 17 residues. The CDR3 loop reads CASSLIPTGSSNQPQHF. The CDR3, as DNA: TGTGCCAGCAGCTTGATCCCGACAGGGTCGAGCAATCAGCCCCAGCATTTT.

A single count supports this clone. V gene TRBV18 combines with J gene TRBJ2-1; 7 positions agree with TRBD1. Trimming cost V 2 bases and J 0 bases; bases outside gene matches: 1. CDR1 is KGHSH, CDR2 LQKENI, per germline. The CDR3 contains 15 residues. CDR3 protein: CASSPGQVSYNEQFF. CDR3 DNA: TGTGCCAGCTCACCAGGACAGGTCTCCTACAATGAGCAGTTCTTC.

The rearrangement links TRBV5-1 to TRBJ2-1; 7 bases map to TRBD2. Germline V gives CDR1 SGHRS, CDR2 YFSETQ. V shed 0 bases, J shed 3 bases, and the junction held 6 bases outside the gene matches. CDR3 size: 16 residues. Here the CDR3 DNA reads TGCGCCAGCAGCTTGGCTGCTAGCGGATACTACAATGAGCAGTTCTTC. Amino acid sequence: CASSLAASGYYNEQFF.

For the CDR3, the DNA is TGTGCCAGCAGTTGGAGGGAGGTCACCGGGGAGCTGTTTTTT. This codes for CASSWREVTGELFF. The rearrangement joins TRBV27 to TRBJ2-2; the D gene is possibly TRBD2 (6 bases). V was shortened by 4 bases and J by 4 bases, with 10 bases between the two germline ends. Germline V gene sequence: CDR1 MNHEY, CDR2 SMNVEV (reference sequence). The length of the CDR3 is 14 residues.